This T cell receptor (beta chain) stems from a study of neurological immune-mediated disorders. The CDR3 totals 14 residues. Unmatched junction bases numbered 5, after V lost 6 bases and J lost 6 bases. Per the germline V gene, CDR1 is MNHEY and CDR2 is SMNVEV (reference sequence). It was from 2 million PBMCs stored at -80 C that the unsorted libraries were obtained. This clonotype came up many times. Its antigen remains unknown. Findings and caveats of the study: The greatest degree of TCR clonal expansion was observed in HTLV-1-associated myelopathy, with the lowest in multiple sclerosis, below that of healthy controls.

TCRdb processed the 5' RACE reads anew with MiXCR; each CDR3 protein has one entry. The table includes about 59,000 distinct CDR3 sequences, about 13% detected once. This sequence was found in a woman aged 60-70 years with HTLV-1-associated myelopathy (HAM/TSP). The chain uses TRBV27 and TRBJ1-6; TRBD1 matches at 7 bases. Sequencing was performed on PBMCs. For the CDR3, the DNA is TGTGCCAGCAGCCTTGGGACAGTTAATTCACCCCTCCACTTT. The encoded protein is CASSLGTVNSPLHF.